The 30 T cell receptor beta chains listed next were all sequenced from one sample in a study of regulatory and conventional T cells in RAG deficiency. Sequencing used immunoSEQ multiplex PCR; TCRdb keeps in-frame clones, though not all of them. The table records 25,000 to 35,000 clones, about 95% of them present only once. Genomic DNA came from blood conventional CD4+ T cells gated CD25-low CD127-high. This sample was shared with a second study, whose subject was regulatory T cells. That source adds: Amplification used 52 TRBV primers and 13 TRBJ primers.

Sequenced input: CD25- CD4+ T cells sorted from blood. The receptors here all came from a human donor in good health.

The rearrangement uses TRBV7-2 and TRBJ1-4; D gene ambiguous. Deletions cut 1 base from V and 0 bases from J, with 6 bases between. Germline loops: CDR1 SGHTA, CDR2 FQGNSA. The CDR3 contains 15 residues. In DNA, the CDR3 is TGTGCCAGCAGCTTAGGAGGGACAACTAATGAAAAACTGTTTTTT. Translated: CASSLGGTTNEKLFF.

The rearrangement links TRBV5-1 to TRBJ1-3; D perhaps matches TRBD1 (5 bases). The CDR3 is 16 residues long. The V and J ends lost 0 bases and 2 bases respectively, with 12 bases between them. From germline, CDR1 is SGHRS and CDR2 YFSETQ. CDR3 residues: CASSLETGLAGNTIYF. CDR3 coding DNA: TGCGCCAGCAGCTTGGAAACGGGACTTGCTGGAAACACCATATATTTT.

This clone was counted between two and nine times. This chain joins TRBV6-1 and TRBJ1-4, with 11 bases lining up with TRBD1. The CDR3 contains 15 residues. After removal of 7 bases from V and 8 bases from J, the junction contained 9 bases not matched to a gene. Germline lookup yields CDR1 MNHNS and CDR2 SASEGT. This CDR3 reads CASNSLGTGGEKLFF. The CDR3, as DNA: TGTGCCAGCAACTCTTTAGGGACAGGGGGGGAAAAACTGTTTTTT.

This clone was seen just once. CDR3 nucleotide sequence: TGTGCCAGCAGCAACCAGGGTGAAGCTTTCTTT. It encodes CASSNQGEAFF. The rearrangement joins TRBV21-1 to TRBJ1-1; no check of the table's D call, TRBD1, against the DNA was made. TRBV21-1 is noted as a pseudogene. The CDR3 loop spans 11 amino acids.

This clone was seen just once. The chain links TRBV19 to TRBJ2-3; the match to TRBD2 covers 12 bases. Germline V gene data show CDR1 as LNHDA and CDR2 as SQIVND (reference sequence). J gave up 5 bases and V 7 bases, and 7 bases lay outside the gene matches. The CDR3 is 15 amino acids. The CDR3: CASTTSGGRGDTQYF. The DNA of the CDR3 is TGTGCCAGTACAACTAGCGGGGGGCGGGGAGATACGCAGTATTTT. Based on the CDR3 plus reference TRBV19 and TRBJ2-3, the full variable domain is DGGITQSPKYLFRKEGQNVTLSCEQNLNHDAMYWYRQDPGQGLRLIYYSQIVNDFQKGDIAEGYSVSREKKESFPLTVTSAQKNPTAFYLCASTTSGGRGDTQYFGPGTRLTVL.

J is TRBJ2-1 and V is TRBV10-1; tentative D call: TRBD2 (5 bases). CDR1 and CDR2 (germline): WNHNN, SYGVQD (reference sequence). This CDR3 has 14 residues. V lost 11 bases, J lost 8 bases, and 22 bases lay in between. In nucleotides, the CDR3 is TGCGCCCACCGTGAAGCGGCCCGGGTAGATGAGCAGTTCTTC. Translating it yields CAHREAARVDEQFF.

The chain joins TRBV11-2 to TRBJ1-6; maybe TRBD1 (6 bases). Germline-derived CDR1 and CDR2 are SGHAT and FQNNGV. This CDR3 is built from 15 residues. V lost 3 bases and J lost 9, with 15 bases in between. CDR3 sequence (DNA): TGTGCCAGCAGCTTGGGGGCCACAGGGACTTCACCCCTCCACTTT. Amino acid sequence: CASSLGATGTSPLHF.

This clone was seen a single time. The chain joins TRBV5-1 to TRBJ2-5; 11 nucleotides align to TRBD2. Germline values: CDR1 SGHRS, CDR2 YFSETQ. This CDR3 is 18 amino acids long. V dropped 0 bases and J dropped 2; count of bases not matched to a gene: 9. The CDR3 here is CASSLGGSGGAWQETQYF. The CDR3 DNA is TGCGCCAGCAGCTTGGGAGGTAGCGGGGGGGCCTGGCAAGAGACCCAGTACTTC.

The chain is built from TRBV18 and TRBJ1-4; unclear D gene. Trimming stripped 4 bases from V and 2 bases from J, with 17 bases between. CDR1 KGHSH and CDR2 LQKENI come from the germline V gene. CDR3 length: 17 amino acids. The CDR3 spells CASSLREIRSTNEKLFF. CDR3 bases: TGTGCCAGCTCACTCCGAGAAATCAGGTCTACTAATGAAAAACTGTTTTTT.

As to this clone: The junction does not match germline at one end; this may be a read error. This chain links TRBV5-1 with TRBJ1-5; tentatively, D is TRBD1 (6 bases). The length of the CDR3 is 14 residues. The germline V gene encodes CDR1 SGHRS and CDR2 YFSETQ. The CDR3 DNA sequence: TGCGCCATCAGCTACGGACAGCCAAATCAGCCCCAGCATTTT. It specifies CAISYGQPNQPQHF.

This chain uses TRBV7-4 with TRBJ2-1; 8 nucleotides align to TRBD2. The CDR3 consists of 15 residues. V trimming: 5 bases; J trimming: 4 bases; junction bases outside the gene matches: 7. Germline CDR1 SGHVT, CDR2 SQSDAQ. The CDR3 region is CASSPPAGEYNEQFF. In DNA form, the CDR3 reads TGTGCCAGCAGCCCCCCAGCGGGGGAATACAATGAGCAGTTCTTC.

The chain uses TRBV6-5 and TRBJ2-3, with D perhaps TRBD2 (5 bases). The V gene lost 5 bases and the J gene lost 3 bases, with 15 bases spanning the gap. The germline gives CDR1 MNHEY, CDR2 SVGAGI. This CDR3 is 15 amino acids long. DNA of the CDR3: TGTGCCAGCAGTCACGGGCTAGCAGTAACAGATACGCAGTATTTT. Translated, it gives CASSHGLAVTDTQYF.

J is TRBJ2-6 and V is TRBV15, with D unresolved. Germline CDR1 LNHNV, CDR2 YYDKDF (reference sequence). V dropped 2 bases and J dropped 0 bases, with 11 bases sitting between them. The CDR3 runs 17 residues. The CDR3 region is CATSRQVDSSGANVLTF. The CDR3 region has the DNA TGTGCCACCAGCAGACAGGTTGATAGCTCTGGGGCCAACGTCCTGACTTTC.

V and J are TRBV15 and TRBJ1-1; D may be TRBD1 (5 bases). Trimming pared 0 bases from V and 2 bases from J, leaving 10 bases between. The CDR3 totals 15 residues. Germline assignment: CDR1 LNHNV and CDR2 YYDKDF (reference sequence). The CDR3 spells CATSRDPGGNTEAFF. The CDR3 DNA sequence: TGTGCCACCAGCAGAGATCCGGGGGGAAACACTGAAGCTTTCTTT.

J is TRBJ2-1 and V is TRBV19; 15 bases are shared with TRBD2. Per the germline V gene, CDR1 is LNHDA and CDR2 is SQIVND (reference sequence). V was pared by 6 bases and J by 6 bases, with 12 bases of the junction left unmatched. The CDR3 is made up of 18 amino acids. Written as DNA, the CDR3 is TGTGCCAGTAGGCAGTGGACTAGCGGGGGGGCAAGGGCCAATGAGCAGTTCTTC. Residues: CASRQWTSGGARANEQFF.

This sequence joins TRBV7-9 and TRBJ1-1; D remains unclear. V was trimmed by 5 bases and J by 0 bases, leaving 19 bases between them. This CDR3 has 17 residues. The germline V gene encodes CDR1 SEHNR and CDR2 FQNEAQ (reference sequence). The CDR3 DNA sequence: TGTGCCAGCAGCCTGGAGGCGGCAGACCTCATGAACACTGAAGCTTTCTTT. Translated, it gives CASSLEAADLMNTEAFF.

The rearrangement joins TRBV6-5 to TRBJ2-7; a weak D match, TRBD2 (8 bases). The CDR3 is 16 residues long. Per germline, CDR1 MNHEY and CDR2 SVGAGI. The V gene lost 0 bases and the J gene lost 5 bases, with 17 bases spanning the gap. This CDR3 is CASSYSGRGRGDEQYF. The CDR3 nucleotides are TGTGCCAGCAGTTACTCCGGGAGGGGGCGCGGGGACGAGCAGTACTTC.

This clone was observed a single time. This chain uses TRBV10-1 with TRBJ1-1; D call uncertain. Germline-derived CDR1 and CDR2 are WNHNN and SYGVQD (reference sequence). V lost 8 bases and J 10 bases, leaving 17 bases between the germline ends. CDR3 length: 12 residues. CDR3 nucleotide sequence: TGCGCCAGCTCCCAGGACGTGGAGGGAGCTTTCTTT. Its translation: CASSQDVEGAFF.

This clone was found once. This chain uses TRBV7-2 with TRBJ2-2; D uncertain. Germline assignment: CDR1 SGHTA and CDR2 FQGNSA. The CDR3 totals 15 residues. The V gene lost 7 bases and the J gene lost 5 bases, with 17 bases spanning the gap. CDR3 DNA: TGTGCCAGCACCGTGACGGCAGGTACTACCGGGGAGCTGTTTTTT. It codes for CASTVTAGTTGELFF.

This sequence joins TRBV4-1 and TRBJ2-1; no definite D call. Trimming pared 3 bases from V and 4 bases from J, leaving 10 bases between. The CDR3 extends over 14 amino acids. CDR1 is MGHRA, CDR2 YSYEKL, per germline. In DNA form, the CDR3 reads TGCGCCAGCAGCCAGCCCATGGAGTACAATGAGCAGTTCTTC. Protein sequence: CASSQPMEYNEQFF.

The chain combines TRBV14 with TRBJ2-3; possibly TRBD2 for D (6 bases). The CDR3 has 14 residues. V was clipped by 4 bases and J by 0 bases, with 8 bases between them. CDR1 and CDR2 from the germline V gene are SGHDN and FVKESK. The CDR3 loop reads CASSPGLSTDTQYF. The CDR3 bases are TGTGCCAGCAGCCCGGGACTTAGCACAGATACGCAGTATTTT.

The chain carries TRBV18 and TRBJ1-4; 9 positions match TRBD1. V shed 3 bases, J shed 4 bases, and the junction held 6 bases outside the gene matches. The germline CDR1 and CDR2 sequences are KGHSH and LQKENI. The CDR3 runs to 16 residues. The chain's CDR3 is CASSPQQTGGNEKLFF. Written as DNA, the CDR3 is TGTGCCAGCTCACCTCAACAGACAGGGGGTAATGAAAAACTGTTTTTT.

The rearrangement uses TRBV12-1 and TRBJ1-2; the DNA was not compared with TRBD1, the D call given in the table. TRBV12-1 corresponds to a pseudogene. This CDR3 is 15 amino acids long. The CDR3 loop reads CASSFAGPRSYGYTF. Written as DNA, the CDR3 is TGTGCCAGCAGCTTTGCGGGCCCGAGAAGCTATGGCTACACCTTC.

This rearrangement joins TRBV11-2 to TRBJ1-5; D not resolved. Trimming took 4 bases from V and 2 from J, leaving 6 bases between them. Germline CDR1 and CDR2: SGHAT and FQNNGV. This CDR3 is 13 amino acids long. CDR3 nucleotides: TGTGCCAGCAGCTACGGTGGCAATCAGCCCCAGCATTTT. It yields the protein CASSYGGNQPQHF. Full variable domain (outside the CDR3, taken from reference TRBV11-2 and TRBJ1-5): EAGVAQSPRYKIIEKRQSVAFWCNPISGHATLYWYQQILGQGPKLLIQFQNNGVVDDSQLPKDRFSAERLKGVDSTLKIQPAKLEDSAVYLCASSYGGNQPQHFGDGTRLSIL.

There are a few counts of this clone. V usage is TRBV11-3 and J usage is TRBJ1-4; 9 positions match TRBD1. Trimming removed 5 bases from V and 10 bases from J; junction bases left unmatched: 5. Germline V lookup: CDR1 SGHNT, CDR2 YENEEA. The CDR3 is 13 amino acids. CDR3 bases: TGTGCCAGCAGCCAAGGACAGGGGACAAAACTGTTTTTT. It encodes CASSQGQGTKLFF.

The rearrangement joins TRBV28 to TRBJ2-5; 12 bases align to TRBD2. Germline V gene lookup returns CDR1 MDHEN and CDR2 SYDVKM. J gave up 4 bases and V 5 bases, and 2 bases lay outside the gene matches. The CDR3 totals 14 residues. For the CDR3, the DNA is TGTGCCAGCAGTACTAGCGGGGGGCCAGAGACCCAGTACTTC. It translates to CASSTSGGPETQYF.

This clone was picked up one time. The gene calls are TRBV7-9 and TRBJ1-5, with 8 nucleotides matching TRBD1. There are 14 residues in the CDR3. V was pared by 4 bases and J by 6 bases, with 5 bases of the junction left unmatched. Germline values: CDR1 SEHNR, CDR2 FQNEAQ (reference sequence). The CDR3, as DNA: TGTGCCAGCAGCTCGGACAGGGTGATTCAGCCCCAGCATTTT. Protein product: CASSSDRVIQPQHF.

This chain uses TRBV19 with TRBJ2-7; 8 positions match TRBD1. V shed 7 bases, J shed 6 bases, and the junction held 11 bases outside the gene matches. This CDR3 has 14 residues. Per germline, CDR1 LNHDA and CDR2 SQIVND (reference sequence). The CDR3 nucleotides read TGTGCCAGTAAACCGGACAGGGTTGGGGTCGAGCAGTACTTC. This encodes CASKPDRVGVEQYF.

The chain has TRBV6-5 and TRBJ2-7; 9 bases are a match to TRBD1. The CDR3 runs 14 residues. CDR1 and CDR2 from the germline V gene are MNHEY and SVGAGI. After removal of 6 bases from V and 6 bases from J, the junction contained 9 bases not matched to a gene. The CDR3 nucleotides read TGTGCCAGCAGAAGAGGACAGGGGATGGGCGAGCAGTACTTC. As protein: CASRRGQGMGEQYF.

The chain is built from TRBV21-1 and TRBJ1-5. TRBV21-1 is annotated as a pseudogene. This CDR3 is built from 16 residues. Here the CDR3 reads CASSPRRGGHYQPQHF. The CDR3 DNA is TGTGCCAGCAGCCCCCGCCGCGGGGGGCACTATCAGCCCCAGCATTTT.